This entry is about one T cell receptor beta chain. Its antigen specificity is not known. No per-base quality is available; no much larger clone lies one base away. Looking up the germline V gene (reference sequence) yields CDR1 MNHEY and CDR2 SMNVEV. The CDR3 spans 15 residues, from the cysteine through the phenylalanine. Only the CDR3 DNA stays, 45 bases, in frame from base 1. Trimming removed 3 bases from V and 1 base from J; the gene matches leave 2 bases unexplained. This sample is drawn from a study of blood T cell repertoires in COVID-19 (dated by TCRdb to between 2020 and 2021). With regard to the full study: Samples from collaborators originated in the United States, Italy and Spain and spanned both the acute and convalescent phases of COVID-19. The repertoires were released in a freely available public database meant as a resource for research on the immune response to SARS-CoV-2. HLA class I and class II types, where available, came from metadata supplied by the sample provider rather than from assay-based typing. The prospective study material was composed of cDNA or gDNA derived from T cells, B-cell-depleted T cells, or PBMCs. Samples were obtained from the ongoing ImmuneRACE study (first 160 participants) and from 1,200 or so subjects provided by 6 global collaborators. Deeply sampled blood TCRbeta repertoires from subjects exposed to, actively infected with, or recovered from COVID-19 were included in the dataset. A de-identified subject ID, COVID-19 status, age in years and sex were almost always included in the sample metadata. Broad study findings and their caveats: How much clinical and demographic metadata was included differed by source and by participant, and the metadata was provided uncurated.

TCRbeta CDR3 regions were amplified from genomic DNA by means of the immunoSEQ Assay, a bias-controlled multiplex PCR. The published analysis was carried out like this. The number of nucleated cells in each sample was estimated from the amplification of reference gene primers within the assay. To quantify the absolute abundance of each unique TCRbeta CDR3 rearrangement, sequence reads were collapsed and filtered. For each sample, productive Simpson clonality was calculated as the square root of Simpson's diversity index over productive rearrangements. Entries here come from immuneACCESS through TCRdb and include only in-frame sequences with V and J called. Some clones fail to appear in such tables; in the studies checked, an unresolved V gene covers under half of the shortfall, and the cause of the remainder is unknown. From that table come the V and J calls and clone size; the DNA was used to work out D and trimming. The sample records about 240,000 clones, about 83% of which are singletons. More than 5.5% of the sample is held by the ten biggest clonotypes.

Collaborating institutions collected whole blood in K2EDTA tubes following their own protocols. Collaborator samples were shipped for TCRbeta analysis as frozen whole blood, isolated PBMCs, or DNA extracted from either sample type. Sequencing input: peripheral blood. The receptor's source is a human donor in a cohort sampled during active COVID-19. The V and J segments used are TRBV27 and TRBJ2-5, and TRBD1 aligns with 10 junction nucleotides. The CDR3 is CASSFGQGVQETQYF. The bases read TGTGCCAGCAGTTTTGGACAGGGGGTCCAAGAGACCCAGTACTTC.